A single sample gave rise to the 26 T cell receptor beta chains below, sequenced in a study of cytomegalovirus exposure and HLA in healthy donors. A multiplex PCR was run with 60 Vbeta primers and 13 Jbeta primers. Clones were read by immunoSEQ multiplex PCR, and TCRdb kept only the in-frame ones, dropping some. The sample has more than 85,000 clones, more than 65% seen once. The source material was PBMCs. These receptors came from a man aged 25-40 years in good health and CMV-seronegative.

The DNA of the CDR3 is TGTGCCAGCACGGGAAACAGGGGGCGTAGAGAGACCCAGTACTTC. Its translation: CASTGNRGRRETQYF. The V and J genes are TRBV28 and TRBJ2-5; 9 positions match TRBD1. The CDR3 sequence is 15 residues long. J gave up 4 bases and V 7 bases, and 10 bases lay outside the gene matches. The germline gives CDR1 MDHEN, CDR2 SYDVKM.

The chain combines TRBV11-2 with TRBJ1-6, with D possibly TRBD1 on 6 matching bases. The length of the CDR3 is 14 residues. CDR1 and CDR2 (germline): SGHAT, FQNNGV. Trimming took 5 bases from V and 7 from J, leaving 12 bases between them. The CDR3 region has the DNA TGTGCCAGCAGCATGACAGGAAGAAATTCACCCCTCCACTTT. Translated: CASSMTGRNSPLHF.

This clone showed up just once. This chain links TRBV28 with TRBJ1-2, with a tentative D call TRBD1 (5 bases). The germline gives CDR1 MDHEN, CDR2 SYDVKM. Trimming took off 1 base at V and 4 bases at J, with 16 bases between the two ends. This CDR3 is built from 16 residues. CDR3 region: CASSLFQDKDVYGYTF. In DNA form, the CDR3 reads TGTGCCAGCAGTTTATTCCAGGACAAAGATGTCTATGGCTACACCTTC.

The V gene is TRBV11-2, the J gene TRBJ1-1, with TRBD1 matching 7 bases. Per the germline V gene, CDR1 is SGHAT and CDR2 is FQNNGV. This CDR3 comprises 15 residues. After removal of 4 bases from V and 0 bases from J, the junction contained 5 bases not matched to a gene. As DNA, the CDR3 is TGTGCCAGCAGCTCCCAGACAGGGATGAACACTGAAGCTTTCTTT. Amino acid sequence: CASSSQTGMNTEAFF. The full variable domain, rest sourced from reference TRBV11-2 and TRBJ1-1, is EAGVAQSPRYKIIEKRQSVAFWCNPISGHATLYWYQQILGQGPKLLIQFQNNGVVDDSQLPKDRFSAERLKGVDSTLKIQPAKLEDSAVYLCASSSQTGMNTEAFFGQGTRLTVV.

The V call is TRBV20-1, the J call TRBJ2-3, with unresolved D. The CDR3 contains 10 residues. Germline CDR1 is DFQATT and CDR2 is SNEGSKA (reference sequence). Trimming left V 5 bases short and J 8 bases short, with 8 bases between. The CDR3 sequence: CSALRGTQYF. Written as DNA, the CDR3 is TGCAGTGCTCTTAGAGGTACGCAGTATTTT.

CDR3 coding DNA: TGTGCCAGCAGCCCCTCCTCTAGCGGGAGAAGGCAGTACTTC. Translation: CASSPSSSGRRQYF. This chain joins TRBV11-3 and TRBJ2-7, with TRBD2 matching over 10 bases. Germline lookup yields CDR1 SGHNT and CDR2 YENEEA. This CDR3 spans 14 amino acids. The junction had 10 bases not matched to a gene; V was cut back by 5 bases and J by 9 bases. Drawing the rest from reference TRBV11-3 and TRBJ2-7, the complete variable domain is EAGVVQSPRYKIIEKKQPVAFWCNPISGHNTLYWYLQNLGQGPELLIRYENEEAVDDSQLPKDRFSAERLKGVDSTLKIQPAELGDSAVYLCASSPSSSGRRQYFGPGTRLTVT.

The rearrangement links TRBV7-2 to TRBJ2-3, with D tentatively TRBD1 (7 bases). This CDR3 is 14 amino acids long. Germline V gene data show CDR1 as SGHTA and CDR2 as FQGNSA. V was shortened by 5 bases and J by 4 bases, with 13 bases between the two germline ends. This CDR3 is CASSDSRGADTQYF. The CDR3 DNA is TGTGCCAGCAGCGACTCCAGGGGGGCAGATACGCAGTATTTT.

This clone was detected only a few times. The chain carries TRBV12-5 and TRBJ2-5, with a tentative D call TRBD2 (5 bases). Germline V lookup: CDR1 LGHNT, CDR2 FRNRAP. This CDR3 spans 13 amino acids. V dropped 2 bases and J dropped 4 bases, with 8 bases sitting between them. CDR3 coding DNA: TGTGCTAGTGGTTTGTCCGGGATAGAGACCCAGTACTTC. Translated, it gives CASGLSGIETQYF. The full variable domain, completed using reference TRBV12-5 and TRBJ2-5, is DARVTQTPRHKVTEMGQEVTMRCQPILGHNTVFWYRQTMMQGLELLAYFRNRAPLDDSGMPKDRFSAEMPDATLATLKIQPSEPRDSAVYFCASGLSGIETQYFGPGTRLLVL.

In its sample, this clone was seen once. V and J are TRBV19 and TRBJ2-7, with D possibly TRBD2 on 6 matching bases. V was shortened by 5 bases and J by 2 bases, with 16 bases between the two germline ends. The CDR3 contains 15 residues. CDR1 LNHDA and CDR2 SQIVND come from the germline V gene (reference sequence). CDR3 protein: CASSVLATRPYEQYF. The CDR3 DNA follows: TGTGCCAGTAGTGTTCTAGCGACCCGTCCCTACGAGCAGTACTTC.

CDR3 protein: CASSLSPPGLAGTEQFF. The CDR3 DNA sequence: TGTGCCAGCAGCTTATCTCCTCCGGGACTAGCGGGAACTGAGCAGTTCTTC. V usage is TRBV7-3 and J usage is TRBJ2-1; 13 nucleotides agree with TRBD2. V lost 2 bases to trimming and J lost 9 bases; unmatched junction nucleotides: 10. The CDR3 totals 17 residues. Germline V gene sequence: CDR1 SGHTA, CDR2 FQGTGA.

This chain joins TRBV19 and TRBJ2-7; weak D call: TRBD1 (5 bases). Deletions cut 5 bases from V and 3 bases from J, with 14 bases between. The CDR3 extends over 14 amino acids. Germline assignment: CDR1 LNHDA and CDR2 SQIVND (reference sequence). This CDR3 is CASSYDRVGYEQYF. The CDR3 DNA reads TGTGCCAGTAGTTACGACAGAGTGGGCTACGAGCAGTACTTC.

This chain joins TRBV30 and TRBJ1-4; maybe TRBD1 (5 bases). V was clipped by 3 bases and J by 0 bases, with 20 bases between them. The CDR3 totals 18 residues. Germline CDR1 GTSNPN, CDR2 SVGIG (reference sequence). CDR3 nucleotides: TGTGCCTGGAGCGGGGGAGGGTTCCCGACAGCAACTAATGAAAAACTGTTTTTT. Translating gives CAWSGGGFPTATNEKLFF.

The chain links TRBV7-3 to TRBJ2-1; weak D call: TRBD1 (6 bases). V was trimmed by 6 bases and J by 8 bases, leaving 14 bases between them. The length of the CDR3 is 13 residues. Per germline, CDR1 SGHTA and CDR2 FQGTGA. The CDR3 DNA follows: TGTGCCAGCAGTAGCAGGGGCGGGTATGAGCAGTTCTTC. Amino acid sequence: CASSSRGGYEQFF.

Turning to this clone: The junction shows a germline mismatch at one end, possibly a read error. At the DNA level, this CDR3 is encoded by other sequences in the same sample as well. V is TRBV7-2 and J is TRBJ2-7; 7 bases agree with TRBD2. Germline assignment: CDR1 SGHTA and CDR2 FQGNSA. The CDR3 loop spans 13 amino acids. CDR3 sequence reads: CASSLDPGGEQYF. The CDR3, as DNA: TGTGCCAGTAGCTTAGACCCGGGGGGCGAGCAGTACTTC. Supplemented by reference TRBV7-2 and TRBJ2-7, the full variable domain reads GAGVSQSPSNKVTEKGKDVELRCDPISGHTALYWYRQSLGQGLEFLIYFQGNSAPDKSGLPSDRFSAERTGGSVSTLTIQRTQQEDSAVYLCASSLDPGGEQYFGPGTRLTVT.

The gene calls are TRBV18 and TRBJ2-5; 7 nucleotides match TRBD1. Trimming took 3 bases from V and 9 from J; bases not matched to a gene: 19. Germline V lookup: CDR1 KGHSH, CDR2 LQKENI. The CDR3 totals 17 residues. In DNA, the CDR3 is TGTGCCAGCTCACCCGAAACCCCCGGACAGGACAATCTGGCCCAGTACTTC. Its translation: CASSPETPGQDNLAQYF.

The chain carries TRBV5-4 and TRBJ1-2, with D tentatively TRBD1 (6 bases). The CDR3 consists of 16 residues. Germline CDR1 and CDR2: SGHNT and YYREEE (reference sequence). Trimming cost V 3 bases and J 2 bases, with 17 bases left between them. CDR3 amino acids: CASSSEGEGLNYGYTF. The DNA of the CDR3 is TGTGCCAGCAGCTCTGAGGGGGAGGGACTGAACTATGGCTACACCTTC.

This clone was picked up one time. This chain joins TRBV18 and TRBJ2-7; 9 bases are a match to TRBD2. CDR3 length equals 17 residues. Germline CDR1 is KGHSH and CDR2 is LQKENI. V was pared by 3 bases and J by 0 bases, with 9 bases of the junction left unmatched. CDR3 coding DNA: TGTGCCAGCTCACCCCCCCGTGCGGGAGGGAGCTCCTACGAGCAGTACTTC. Translation gives CASSPPRAGGSSYEQYF. The whole variable domain, remainder taken from reference TRBV18 and TRBJ2-7, is NAGVMQNPRHLVRRRGQEARLRCSPMKGHSHVYWYRQLPEEGLKFMVYLQKENIIDESGMPKERFSAEFPKEGPSILRIQQVVRGDSAAYFCASSPPRAGGSSYEQYFGPGTRLTVT.

The genes are TRBV7-2 and TRBJ1-2, with 11 bases that match TRBD1. The ends lost 3 bases at V and 11 bases at J; junction bases unmatched: 5. CDR1 and CDR2 (germline): SGHTA, FQGNSA. CDR3 length: 13 residues. The CDR3 nucleotides are TGTGCCAGCAGCTTCGGACAGGGGGCAGAGTACACCTTC. It is translated as CASSFGQGAEYTF.

The chain has TRBV5-6 and TRBJ2-7, with TRBD2 identical over 9 bases. The CDR3 is made up of 17 amino acids. Trimming took 2 bases from V and 4 from J; bases not matched to a gene: 13. The germline gives CDR1 SGHDT, CDR2 YYEEEE. CDR3 loop: CASSFLTGGGAFYEQYF. The CDR3 DNA sequence: TGTGCCAGCAGCTTCCTAACGGGCGGGGGGGCCTTTTACGAGCAGTACTTC.

The V call is TRBV7-6, the J call TRBJ2-5; D perhaps matches TRBD2 (5 bases). Germline V gives CDR1 SGHVS, CDR2 FNYEAQ. Between the trimmed V and J ends, which lost 2 bases and 1 base, there was a span of 11 bases. This CDR3 is built from 15 residues. CDR3 bases: TGTGCCAGCAGCTTAACGGCGGGTGTCCAAGAGACCCAGTACTTC. This encodes CASSLTAGVQETQYF.

This clone was picked up one time. The V call is TRBV10-2, the J call TRBJ2-7; 12 positions match TRBD2. The trim removed 2 bases at V and 6 bases at J, leaving 5 bases unmatched. The V gene's germline CDR1 is WSHSY and CDR2 SAAADI. The CDR3 runs 15 residues. This CDR3 reads CASSERASGRGEQYF. CDR3 sequence (DNA): TGCGCCAGCAGTGAGAGGGCTAGCGGGAGGGGCGAGCAGTACTTC.

This clone was seen a handful of times. The chain combines TRBV18 with TRBJ2-7; 7 bases are shared with TRBD2. CDR3 length: 15 residues. Germline CDR1 is KGHSH and CDR2 is LQKENI. The J segment lost 0 bases and the V segment lost 6 bases, leaving 8 bases of the junction unmatched. The CDR3 protein is CASSPAGPSSYEQYF. The DNA for the CDR3 is TGTGCCAGCTCCCCAGCGGGACCCAGCTCCTACGAGCAGTACTTC.

The chain recombines TRBV12-5 with TRBJ1-1, with 8 bases aligning to TRBD1. This CDR3 has 17 amino acids. The V segment lost 0 bases and the J segment 4 bases; nucleotides outside the gene matches: 10. CDR1 LGHNT and CDR2 FRNRAP come from the germline V gene. The CDR3 sequence is CASGLVPPGQGITEAFF. The CDR3 DNA reads as TGTGCTAGTGGTTTGGTTCCTCCCGGACAGGGTATCACTGAAGCTTTCTTT.

This rearrangement joins TRBV28 to TRBJ2-1, with 8 bases aligning to TRBD1. Trimming at V came to 5 bases and at J to 3 bases, leaving 6 bases not matched to a gene. The CDR3 totals 15 residues. CDR1 is MDHEN and CDR2 is SYDVKM in the germline V gene. The CDR3 here is CASSRQGLNYNEQFF. As DNA, the CDR3 is TGTGCCAGCAGTCGACAGGGGCTTAACTACAATGAGCAGTTCTTC.

This clone was observed once. The J gene is TRBJ2-1, the V gene TRBV29-1; 8 bases are a match to TRBD2. Losses at the gene ends were 6 bases for V and 5 bases for J; bases not matched to a gene: 9. The CDR3 spans 14 residues. Germline CDR1 and CDR2: SQVTM and ANQGSEA. CDR3 DNA sequence: TGCAGCGTGTATCCGGGCGGGAGGAACAATGAGCAGTTCTTC. This encodes CSVYPGGRNNEQFF.

V and J are TRBV7-3 and TRBJ2-2; a possible D gene is TRBD2 (6 bases). CDR1 is SGHTA, CDR2 FQGTGA, per germline. Deletions cut 5 bases from V and 4 bases from J, with 14 bases between. This CDR3 is 15 amino acids long. CDR3 in amino acids: CASSPKPGSTGELFF. CDR3 bases: TGTGCCAGCAGCCCAAAACCCGGGAGCACCGGGGAGCTGTTTTTT.